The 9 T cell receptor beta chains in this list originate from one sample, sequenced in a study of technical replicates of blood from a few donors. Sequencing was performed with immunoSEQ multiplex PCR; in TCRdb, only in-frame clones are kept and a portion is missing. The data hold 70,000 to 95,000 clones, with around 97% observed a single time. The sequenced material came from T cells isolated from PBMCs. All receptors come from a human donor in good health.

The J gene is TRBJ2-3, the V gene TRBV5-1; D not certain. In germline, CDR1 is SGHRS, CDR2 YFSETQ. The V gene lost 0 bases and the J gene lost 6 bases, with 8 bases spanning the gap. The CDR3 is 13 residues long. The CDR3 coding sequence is TGCGCCAGCAGCTTGGCCGAACAGGATACGCAGTATTTT. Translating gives CASSLAEQDTQYF.

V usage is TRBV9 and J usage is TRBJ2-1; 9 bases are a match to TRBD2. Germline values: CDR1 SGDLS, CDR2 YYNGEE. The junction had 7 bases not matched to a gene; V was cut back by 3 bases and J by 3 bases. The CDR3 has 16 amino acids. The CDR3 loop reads CASSGSGSSFYNEQFF. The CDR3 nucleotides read TGTGCCAGCAGCGGTAGCGGGAGTAGCTTCTACAATGAGCAGTTCTTC.

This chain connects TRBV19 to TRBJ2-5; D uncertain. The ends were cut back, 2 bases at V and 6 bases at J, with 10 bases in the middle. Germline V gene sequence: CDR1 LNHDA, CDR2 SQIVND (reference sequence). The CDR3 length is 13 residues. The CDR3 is CASSISERQTQYF. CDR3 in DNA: TGTGCCAGTAGTATATCGGAGAGACAGACCCAGTACTTC. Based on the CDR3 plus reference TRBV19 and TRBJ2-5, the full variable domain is DGGITQSPKYLFRKEGQNVTLSCEQNLNHDAMYWYRQDPGQGLRLIYYSQIVNDFQKGDIAEGYSVSREKKESFPLTVTSAQKNPTAFYLCASSISERQTQYFGPGTRLLVL.

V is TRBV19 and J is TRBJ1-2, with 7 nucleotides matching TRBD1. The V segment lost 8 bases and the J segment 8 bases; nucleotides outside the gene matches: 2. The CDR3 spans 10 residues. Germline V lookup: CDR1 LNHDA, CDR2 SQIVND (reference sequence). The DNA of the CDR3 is TGTGCCAGTCAGGGGGACGGCTACACCTTC. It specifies CASQGDGYTF.

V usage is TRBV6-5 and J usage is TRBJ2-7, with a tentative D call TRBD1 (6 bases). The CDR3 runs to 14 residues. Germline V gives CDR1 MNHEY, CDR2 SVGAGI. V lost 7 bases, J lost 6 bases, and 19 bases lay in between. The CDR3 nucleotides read TGTGCCAGCAACCTACAGGGATGGAGCTCCGAGCAGTACTTC. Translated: CASNLQGWSSEQYF.

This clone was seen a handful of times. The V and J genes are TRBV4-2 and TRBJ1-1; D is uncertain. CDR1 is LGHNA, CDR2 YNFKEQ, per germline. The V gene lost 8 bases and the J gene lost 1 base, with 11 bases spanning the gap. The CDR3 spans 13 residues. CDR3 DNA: TGTGCCAGCGGTCCGGGAGGGAACACTGAAGCTTTCTTT. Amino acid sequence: CASGPGGNTEAFF.

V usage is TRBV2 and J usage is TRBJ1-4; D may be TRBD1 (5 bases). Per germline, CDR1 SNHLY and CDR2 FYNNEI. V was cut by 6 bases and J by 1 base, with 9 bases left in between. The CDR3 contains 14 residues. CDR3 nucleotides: TGTGCCAGCAGGGACACGCTAACTAATGAAAAACTGTTTTTT. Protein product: CASRDTLTNEKLFF. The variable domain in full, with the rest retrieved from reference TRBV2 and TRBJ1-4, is EPEVTQTPSHQVTQMGQEVILRCVPISNHLYFYWYRQILGQKVEFLVSFYNNEISEKSEIFDDQFSVERPDGSNFTLKIRSTKLEDSAMYFCASRDTLTNEKLFFGSGTQLSVL.

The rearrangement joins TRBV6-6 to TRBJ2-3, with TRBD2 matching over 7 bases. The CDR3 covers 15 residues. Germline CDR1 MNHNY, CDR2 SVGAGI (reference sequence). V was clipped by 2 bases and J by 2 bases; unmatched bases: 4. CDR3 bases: TGTGCCAGCAGTTACCCTGGGAGGGCCACAGATACGCAGTATTTT. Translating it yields CASSYPGRATDTQYF.

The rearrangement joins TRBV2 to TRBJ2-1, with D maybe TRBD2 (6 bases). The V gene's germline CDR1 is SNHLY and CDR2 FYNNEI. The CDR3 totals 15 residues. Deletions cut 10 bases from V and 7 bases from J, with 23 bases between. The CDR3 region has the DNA TGTGCCATAACCTACGGGGCTAGCGTGGGAAATGAGCAGTTCTTC. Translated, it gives CAITYGASVGNEQFF.